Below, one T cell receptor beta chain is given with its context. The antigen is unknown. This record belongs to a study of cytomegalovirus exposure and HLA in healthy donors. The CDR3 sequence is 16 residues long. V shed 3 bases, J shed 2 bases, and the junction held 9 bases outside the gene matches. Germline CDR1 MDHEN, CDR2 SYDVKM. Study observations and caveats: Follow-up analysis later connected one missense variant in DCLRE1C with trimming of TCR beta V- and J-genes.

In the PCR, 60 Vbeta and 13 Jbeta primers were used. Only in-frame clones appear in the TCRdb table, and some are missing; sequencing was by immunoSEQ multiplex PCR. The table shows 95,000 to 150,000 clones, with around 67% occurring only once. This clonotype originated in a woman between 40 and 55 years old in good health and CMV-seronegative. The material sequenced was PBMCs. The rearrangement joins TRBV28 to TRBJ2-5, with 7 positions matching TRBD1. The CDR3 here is CASSLTGTALQETQYF. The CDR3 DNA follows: TGTGCCAGCAGTTTGACCGGGACAGCGCTTCAAGAGACCCAGTACTTC.